Sequencing of this T cell receptor (beta chain) was carried out in a study of blood T cell dynamics during melanoma immunotherapy. The table came from immunoSEQ multiplex PCR; TCRdb's copy has only in-frame clones and leaves some out. The table has about 4,900 clones, 88% seen once. The time point: week 3, after first cycle of checkpoint inhibitor. Response was assessed by RECIST 1.1 at 12 weeks, except a couple of rapid progressors. Patients with prior systemic cancer treatment, concomitant immunosuppressants, or other active malignancies were excluded. Germline loops: CDR1 MDHEN, CDR2 SYDVKM. V shed 7 bases, J shed 5 bases, and the junction held 11 bases outside the gene matches. The CDR3 extends over 14 amino acids.

The TCR sequence derives from a human donor with melanoma. The chain has TRBV28 and TRBJ2-7; TRBD2 matches 7 bases. The sequenced sample was blood, obtained from a patient treated with checkpoint blockade. The CDR3 DNA reads as TGTGCCAGCACAGGCGGGAGTTTAAGGAACGAGCAGTACTTC. It specifies CASTGGSLRNEQYF.